These T cell receptor beta chains were read from a single sample in a study of T cell changes during pregnancy in multiple sclerosis. Profiled with immunoSEQ multiplex PCR; TCRdb holds only in-frame clones, not every one. The table has tens of thousands of clones, 80% to 95% seen once. This material consisted of CD4+ T cells from peripheral blood mononuclear cells, taken in the third trimester of pregnancy. These receptors all come from a female donor with multiple sclerosis, enrolled in a pregnancy study. Both conserved end residues are part of each CDR3. The D gene is left open where the match is weak. Only some rows state a clone size, as once, few, many or a class for expanded clones.

NA,TRBJ2-2,NA,TRBV11-1,CASRLAGTANTGELFF,TGTGCCAGCAGATTGGCGGGGACCGCGAACACCGGGGAGCTGTTTTTT
NA,TRBJ1-1,NA,TRBV6-4,CASSRQQGEAEAFF,TGTGCCAGCAGCCGACAGCAGGGTGAGGCTGAAGCTTTCTTT
TRBD1,TRBJ1-5,NA,TRBV19,CATDQGASMWSPRNQPQHF,TGTGCCACCGACCAGGGGGCGAGTATGTGGTCCCCTAGGAATCAGCCCCAGCATTTT
TRBD1,TRBJ1-2,NA,TRBV5-6,CASSLRQGAHGYTF,TGTGCCAGCAGCTTGAGACAGGGGGCTCATGGCTACACCTTC
NA,TRBJ2-2,NA,TRBV9,CASSVRGDTNTGELFF,TGTGCCAGCAGCGTTCGAGGCGATACGAACACCGGGGAGCTGTTTTTT
TRBD2,TRBJ2-3,once,TRBV6-4,CASSGLAGADTQYF,TGTGCCAGCAGTGGACTAGCGGGGGCAGATACGCAGTATTTT
NA,TRBJ2-7,NA,TRBV12-5,CASGLSGEQYF,TGTGCTAGTGGTCTCTCGGGCGAGCAGTACTTC
TRBD1,TRBJ1-1,NA,TRBV9,CASSVQGGNTEAFF,TGTGCCAGCAGCGTGCAGGGGGGGAACACTGAAGCTTTCTTT
TRBD2,TRBJ2-1,once,TRBV9,CASSVGSSGGAGEQFF,TGTGCCAGCAGCGTAGGATCCAGCGGGGGGGCTGGAGAGCAGTTCTTC
TRBD1,TRBJ1-5,NA,TRBV19,CASSIMEGAGQPQHF,TGTGCCAGTAGTATTATGGAGGGGGCGGGTCAGCCCCAGCATTTT
NA,TRBJ1-2,NA,TRBV6-1,CASSTTGLSYGYTF,TGTGCCAGCAGTACCACAGGGCTCAGCTATGGCTACACCTTC
NA,TRBJ2-7,NA,TRBV6-6,CASSKTANVLGEQYF,TGTGCCAGCAGTAAGACCGCAAACGTCCTCGGGGAGCAGTACTTC
TRBD1,TRBJ2-2,NA,TRBV9,CASSAWTGGSGELFF,TGTGCCAGCAGCGCTTGGACAGGGGGCTCTGGGGAGCTGTTTTTT
TRBD1,TRBJ2-7,NA,TRBV20-1,CSASSRGEQYF,TGCAGTGCTAGCTCCAGGGGGGAGCAGTACTTC
NA,TRBJ2-3,NA,TRBV11-2,CASSLALDTQYF,TGTGCCAGCAGCTTAGCCCTCGATACGCAGTATTTT
TRBD2,TRBJ2-5,NA,TRBV29-1,CTTGGNWETQYF,TGCACGACGGGGGGTAACTGGGAGACCCAGTACTTC
NA,TRBJ1-1,NA,TRBV13,CASSRLEGNTEAFF,TGTGCCAGCAGCAGACTGGAGGGGAACACTGAAGCTTTCTTT
NA,TRBJ1-3,NA,TRBV9,CASSVSGGSGNTIYF,TGTGCCAGCAGCGTATCGGGGGGATCAGGAAACACCATATATTTT
NA,TRBJ1-1,few,TRBV4-1,CASSQPIERTEAFF,TGCGCCAGCAGCCAACCCATCGAGCGCACTGAAGCTTTCTTT
TRBD1,TRBJ2-2,NA,TRBV7-8,CASSPGQRGTGELFF,TGTGCCAGCAGCCCGGGACAGAGGGGCACCGGGGAGCTGTTTTTT
NA,TRBJ1-5,NA,TRBV6-5,CASRGGPNNQPQHF,TGTGCCAGCAGGGGAGGCCCGAACAATCAGCCCCAGCATTTT
TRBD1,TRBJ1-1,NA,TRBV7-9,CASGTGGFEAFF,TGTGCCAGCGGGACAGGGGGCTTTGAAGCTTTCTTT
TRBD1,TRBJ1-1,once,TRBV7-7,CASSNRGNTEAFF,TGTGCTAGCAGCAACAGGGGGAACACTGAAGCTTTCTTT
TRBD1,TRBJ1-3,NA,TRBV5-6,CASSSPGQASGNTIYF,TGTGCCAGCAGCTCGCCGGGACAGGCCTCTGGAAACACCATATATTTT
TRBD1,TRBJ1-2,NA,TRBV10-1,CAREDRGSGYTF,TGCGCCCGAGAGGACAGGGGGAGCGGCTACACCTTC
NA,TRBJ2-6,NA,TRBV5-1,CASRVTSGANVLTF,TGCGCCAGCAGGGTCACATCTGGGGCCAACGTCCTGACTTTC
TRBD2,TRBJ2-2,NA,TRBV7-8,CASPHDAGGPGTGELFF,TGTGCCAGCCCTCATGATGCGGGGGGGCCAGGAACCGGGGAGCTGTTTTTT
TRBD2,TRBJ2-5,NA,TRBV10-3,CAGSGGGETQYF,TGTGCCGGTAGCGGGGGGGGTGAGACCCAGTACTTC
NA,TRBJ1-4,NA,TRBV19,CASSITSLATNEKLFF,TGTGCCAGTAGTATCACTTCTCTTGCAACTAATGAAAAACTGTTTTTT
TRBD2,TRBJ2-3,NA,TRBV18,CASSSAGVPADTQYF,TGTGCCAGCTCATCCGCGGGGGTCCCCGCAGATACGCAGTATTTT
NA,TRBJ2-7,NA,TRBV7-8,CASSLDVVRVTYEQYF,TGTGCCAGCAGCTTAGACGTAGTCAGGGTGACCTACGAGCAGTACTTC